This T cell receptor (beta chain) was sequenced in a study of immune characterization of retroperitoneal liposarcoma. MiXCR, run by TCRdb on the PCR reads, gives a single entry per CDR3 protein. The sample lists 9,500 to 12,000 distinct CDR3 sequences, under 35% occurring once. V was clipped by 3 bases and J by 4 bases; unmatched bases: 8. The CDR3 is 15 residues long. From germline, CDR1 is SGHDN and CDR2 FVKESK. Material: tumor tissue. The V call is TRBV14, the J call TRBJ1-1; 7 nucleotides line up with TRBD1. This clonotype originated in a female donor with retroperitoneal liposarcoma. The CDR3 here is CASSHRQGEGTEAFF. CDR3 nucleotides: TGTGCCAGCAGCCACCGACAGGGCGAGGGCACTGAAGCTTTCTTT.